This entry lists 13 T cell receptor beta chains sequenced from one sample in a study of blood T cell repertoires in COVID-19. Profiled with immunoSEQ multiplex PCR; TCRdb holds only in-frame clones, not every one. The sample lists 470,000 or so clones; 87% were seen once. The sample was PBMCs or T cells enriched from blood (not recorded which). These receptor sequences come from a woman younger than 35 with acute COVID-19.

This clone was counted a single time. The chain links TRBV5-6 to TRBJ1-2; the match to TRBD1 covers 7 bases. Germline lookup yields CDR1 SGHDT and CDR2 YYEEEE. The CDR3 sequence is 15 residues long. The V gene end was trimmed by 1 base and the J gene end by 10 bases; junction bases not matched to a gene: 13. In nucleotides, the CDR3 is TGTGCCAGCAGCTTGATCAAAGAGGGGGCCTTCCTCTACACCTTC. This gives the protein CASSLIKEGAFLYTF.

CDR3 bases: TGTGCCAGCCGGTTGACAGGACCTACCGGGGAGCTGTTTTTT. This codes for CASRLTGPTGELFF. This chain links TRBV2 with TRBJ2-2; D possibly corresponds to TRBD1 (6 bases). Germline V gives CDR1 SNHLY, CDR2 FYNNEI. This CDR3 has 14 residues. V lost 8 bases and J 5 bases, leaving 15 bases between the germline ends.

V and J are TRBV6-6 and TRBJ1-1, with D possibly matching TRBD1 (5 bases). Trimming removed 7 bases at V and 1 base at J, with 16 bases between. From germline, CDR1 is MNHNY and CDR2 SVGAGI (reference sequence). The CDR3 contains 15 residues. Here the CDR3 DNA reads TGTGCCAGCAAATCCATGGGGCAGCAGAACACTGAAGCTTTCTTT. Protein: CASKSMGQQNTEAFF.

In its sample, this clone was seen a few times. The CDR3, as DNA: TGCGCCAGCAGCTCAGGGGGTAGCGATCGGATATACAATGAGCAGTTCTTC. This sequence encodes CASSSGGSDRIYNEQFF. The chain combines TRBV5-1 with TRBJ2-1, with 7 bases identical to TRBD1. CDR1 is SGHRS and CDR2 is YFSETQ in the germline V gene. This CDR3 region has 17 residues. Germline trimming cut 3 bases from V and 4 bases from J; bases unmatched to any gene: 13.

This chain connects TRBV10-1 to TRBJ2-2, with 7 bases aligning to TRBD2. The trim removed 0 bases at V and 4 bases at J, leaving 5 bases unmatched. The CDR3 is 16 residues long. Germline V gene data show CDR1 as WNHNN and CDR2 as SYGVQD (reference sequence). The CDR3 here is CASSESTSAGTGELFF. DNA for the CDR3: TGCGCCAGCAGTGAGTCAACTAGCGCGGGCACCGGGGAGCTGTTTTTT.

This clone is a singleton in its sample. This chain connects TRBV10-3 to TRBJ2-7; D perhaps matches TRBD1 (6 bases). The CDR3 sequence is 12 residues long. CDR1 is ENHRY and CDR2 is SYGVKD in the germline V gene. The V gene lost 3 bases and the J gene lost 6 bases, with 9 bases spanning the gap. CDR3 amino acids: CAISDRGTEQYF. The CDR3 region has the DNA TGTGCCATCAGTGATAGGGGGACCGAGCAGTACTTC.

The chain carries TRBV7-9 and TRBJ2-1, with 7 positions matching TRBD2. The CDR3 extends over 15 amino acids. V was pared by 5 bases and J by 2 bases, with 6 bases of the junction left unmatched. Germline-derived CDR1 and CDR2 are SEHNR and FQNEAQ (reference sequence). The CDR3 loop is CASSHREDTYNEQFF. The CDR3 bases are TGTGCCAGCAGCCACCGGGAGGACACCTACAATGAGCAGTTCTTC.

This clone was observed a few times. The V call is TRBV6-1, the J call TRBJ2-7; 10 bases match TRBD1. Looked up from germline, CDR1 is MNHNS and CDR2 is SASEGT. CDR3 length equals 16 residues. Trimming cost V 4 bases and J 5 bases; bases outside gene matches: 11. As DNA, the CDR3 is TGTGCCAGCAGTGCCCCTCCGGGACAGGGGATCGACGAGCAGTACTTC. It encodes CASSAPPGQGIDEQYF.

The CDR3 region has the DNA TGTGCCAGTAGTATACGCGGAGCCCCTTACGAGCAGTACTTC. This sequence encodes CASSIRGAPYEQYF. This rearrangement joins TRBV19 to TRBJ2-7; no clear D. Germline V gene sequence: CDR1 LNHDA, CDR2 SQIVND (reference sequence). This CDR3 contains 14 residues. V lost 2 bases, J lost 4 bases, and 12 bases lay in between.

This chain connects TRBV19 to TRBJ1-2, with 9 bases that match TRBD1. Germline V gene lookup returns CDR1 LNHDA and CDR2 SQIVND (reference sequence). Trimming at V came to 3 bases and at J to 4 bases, leaving 3 bases not matched to a gene. The CDR3 is 14 amino acids. CDR3 in amino acids: CASSMVTGGYGYTF. The CDR3 bases are TGTGCCAGTAGTATGGTGACAGGGGGCTATGGCTACACCTTC.

This clone was seen a few times. The chain recombines TRBV5-1 with TRBJ2-1; 10 nucleotides line up with TRBD2. Germline assignment: CDR1 SGHRS and CDR2 YFSETQ. After removal of 4 bases from V and 7 bases from J, the junction contained 17 bases not matched to a gene. This CDR3 spans 18 amino acids. The CDR3 sequence is CASSKEPAGGTDGNEQFF. CDR3 nucleotides: TGCGCCAGCAGCAAGGAACCAGCGGGGGGGACTGACGGGAATGAGCAGTTCTTC. Combining the CDR3 with reference TRBV5-1 and TRBJ2-1 gives the whole variable domain KAGVTQTPRYLIKTRGQQVTLSCSPISGHRSVSWYQQTPGQGLQFLFEYFSETQRNKGNFPGRFSGRQFSNSRSEMNVSTLELGDSALYLCASSKEPAGGTDGNEQFFGPGTRLTVL.

The gene calls are TRBV7-6 and TRBJ2-5, with D maybe TRBD1 (5 bases). V lost 2 bases and J lost 0, with 7 bases in between. Germline V gene data show CDR1 as SGHVS and CDR2 as FNYEAQ. The CDR3 has 14 residues. In nucleotides, the CDR3 is TGTGCCAGCAGCTTAATGACAGACCAAGAGACCCAGTACTTC. As protein: CASSLMTDQETQYF.

Here the CDR3 DNA reads TGCACCAGCAGCCAAGGGAAGCGGCACAAGATGGGATACTACGAGCAGTACTTC. Residues: CTSSQGKRHKMGYYEQYF. V gene TRBV1 combines with J gene TRBJ2-7; TRBD2, as called in the table, went unchecked against the DNA. TRBV1 is labeled a pseudogene. The CDR3 is made up of 18 amino acids.